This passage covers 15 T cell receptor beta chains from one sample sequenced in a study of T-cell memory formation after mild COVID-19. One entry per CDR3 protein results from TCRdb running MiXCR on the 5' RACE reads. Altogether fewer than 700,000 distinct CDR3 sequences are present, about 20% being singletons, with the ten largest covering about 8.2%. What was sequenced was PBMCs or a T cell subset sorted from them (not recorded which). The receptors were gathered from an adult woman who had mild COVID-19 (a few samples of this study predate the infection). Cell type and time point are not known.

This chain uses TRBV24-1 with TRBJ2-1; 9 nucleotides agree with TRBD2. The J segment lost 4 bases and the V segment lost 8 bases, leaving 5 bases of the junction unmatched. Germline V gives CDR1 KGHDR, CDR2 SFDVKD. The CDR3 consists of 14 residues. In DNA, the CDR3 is TGTGCCACCACCGCAGCGGGGGGTTACAATGAGCAGTTCTTC. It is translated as CATTAAGGYNEQFF.

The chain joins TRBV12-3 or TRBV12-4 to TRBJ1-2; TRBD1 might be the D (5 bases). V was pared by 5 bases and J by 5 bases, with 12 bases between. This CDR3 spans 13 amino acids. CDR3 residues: CASSRDGRYGYTF. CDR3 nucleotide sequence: TGTGCCAGCAGTCGGGACGGCCGTTATGGCTACACCTTC.

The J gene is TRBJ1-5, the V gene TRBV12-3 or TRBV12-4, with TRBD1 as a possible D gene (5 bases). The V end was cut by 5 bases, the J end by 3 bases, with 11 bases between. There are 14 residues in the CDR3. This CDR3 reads CASSLQGFNQPQHF. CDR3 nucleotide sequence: TGTGCCAGCAGTCTTCAGGGATTCAATCAGCCCCAGCATTTT.

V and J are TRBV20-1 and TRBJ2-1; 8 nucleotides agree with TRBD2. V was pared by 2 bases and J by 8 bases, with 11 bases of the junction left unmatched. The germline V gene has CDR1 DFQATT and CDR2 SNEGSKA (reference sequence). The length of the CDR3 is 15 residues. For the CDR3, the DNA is TGCAGTGCTAGATCGGGACTAGGAGTCATCGATGAGCAGTTCTTC. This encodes CSARSGLGVIDEQFF.

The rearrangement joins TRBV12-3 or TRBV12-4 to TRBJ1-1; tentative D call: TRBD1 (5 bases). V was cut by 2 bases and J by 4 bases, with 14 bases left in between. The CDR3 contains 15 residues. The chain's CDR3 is CASSLFFGTGTEAFF. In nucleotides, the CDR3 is TGTGCCAGCAGTTTATTTTTTGGGACGGGCACTGAAGCTTTCTTT.

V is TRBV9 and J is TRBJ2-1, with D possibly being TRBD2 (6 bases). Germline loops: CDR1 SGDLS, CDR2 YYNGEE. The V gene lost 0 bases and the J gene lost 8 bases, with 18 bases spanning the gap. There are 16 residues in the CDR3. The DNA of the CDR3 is TGTGCCAGCAGCGTAGAACTTGGCGGGACCGGAGATGAGCAGTTCTTC. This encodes CASSVELGGTGDEQFF.

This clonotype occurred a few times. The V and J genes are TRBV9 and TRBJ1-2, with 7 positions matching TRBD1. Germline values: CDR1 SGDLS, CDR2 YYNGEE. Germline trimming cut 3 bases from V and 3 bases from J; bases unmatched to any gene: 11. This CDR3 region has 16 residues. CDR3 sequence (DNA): TGTGCCAGCAGCGCGGAGACAGGGATCGAAGACTATGGCTACACCTTC. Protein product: CASSAETGIEDYGYTF.

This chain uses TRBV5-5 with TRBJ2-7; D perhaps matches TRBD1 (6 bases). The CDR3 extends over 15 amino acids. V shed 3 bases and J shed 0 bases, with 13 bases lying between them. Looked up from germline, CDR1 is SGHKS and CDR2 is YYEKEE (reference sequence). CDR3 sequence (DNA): TGTGCCAGCAGCTCAGGGGTCGGCTACTCCTACGAGCAGTACTTC. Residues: CASSSGVGYSYEQYF.

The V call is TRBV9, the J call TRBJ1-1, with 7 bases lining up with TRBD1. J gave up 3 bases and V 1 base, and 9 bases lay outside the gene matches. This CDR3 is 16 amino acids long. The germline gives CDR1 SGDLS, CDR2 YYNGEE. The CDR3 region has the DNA TGTGCCAGCAGCGTATCGACAGGGCCGGCGGACACTGAAGCTTTCTTT. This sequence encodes CASSVSTGPADTEAFF.

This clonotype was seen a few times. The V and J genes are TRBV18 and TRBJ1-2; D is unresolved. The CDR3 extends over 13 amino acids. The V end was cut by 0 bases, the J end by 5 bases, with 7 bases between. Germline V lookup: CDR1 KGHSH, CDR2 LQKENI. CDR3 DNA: TGTGCCAGCTCACCACCGAGTTCTTATGGCTACACCTTC. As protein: CASSPPSSYGYTF.

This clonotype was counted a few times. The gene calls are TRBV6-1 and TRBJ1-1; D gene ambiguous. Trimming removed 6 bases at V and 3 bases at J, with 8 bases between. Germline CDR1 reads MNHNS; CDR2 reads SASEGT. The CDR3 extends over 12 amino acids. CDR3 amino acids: CASSERYTEAFF. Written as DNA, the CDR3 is TGTGCCAGCAGCGAGAGGTACACTGAAGCTTTCTTT.

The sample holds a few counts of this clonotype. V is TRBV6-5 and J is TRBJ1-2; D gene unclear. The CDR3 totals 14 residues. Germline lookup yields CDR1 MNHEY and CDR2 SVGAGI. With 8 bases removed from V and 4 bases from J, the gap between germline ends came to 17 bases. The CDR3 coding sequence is TGTGCCAGCCATGGCGGGTTCGTGGGCTATGGCTACACCTTC. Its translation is CASHGGFVGYGYTF.

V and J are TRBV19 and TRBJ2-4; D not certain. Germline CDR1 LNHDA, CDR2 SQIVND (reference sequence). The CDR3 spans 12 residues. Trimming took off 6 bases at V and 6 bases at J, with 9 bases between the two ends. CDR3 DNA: TGTGCCAGTAGCCCGGCAGCAAACATTCAGTACTTC. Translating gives CASSPAANIQYF. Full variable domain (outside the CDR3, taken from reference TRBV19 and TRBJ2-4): DGGITQSPKYLFRKEGQNVTLSCEQNLNHDAMYWYRQDPGQGLRLIYYSQIVNDFQKGDIAEGYSVSREKKESFPLTVTSAQKNPTAFYLCASSPAANIQYFGAGTRLSVL.

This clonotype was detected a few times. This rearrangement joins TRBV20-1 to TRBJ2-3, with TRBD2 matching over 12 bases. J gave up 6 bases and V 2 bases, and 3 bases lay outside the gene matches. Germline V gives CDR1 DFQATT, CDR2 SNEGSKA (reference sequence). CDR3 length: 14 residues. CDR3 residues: CSARLAGGPDTQYF. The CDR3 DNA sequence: TGCAGTGCTAGACTAGCGGGAGGGCCGGATACGCAGTATTTT.

CDR3: CASSQDGEGELFF. The DNA of the CDR3 is TGCGCCAGCAGCCAAGATGGGGAGGGGGAGCTGTTTTTT. V is TRBV4-1 and J is TRBJ2-2, with D perhaps matching TRBD2 (5 bases). The CDR3 runs to 13 residues. Germline V lookup: CDR1 MGHRA, CDR2 YSYEKL. Trimming removed 0 bases at V and 8 bases at J, with 7 bases between.